The entry below describes one T cell receptor (beta chain). Its antigen is still unknown. Trimming left V 3 bases short and J 4 bases short, with 18 bases between. This CDR3 has 16 amino acids. The germline V gene has CDR1 MGHRA and CDR2 YSYEKL. This sample is part of a study of CD8 T cells in ankylosing spondylitis. Study outcomes and limitations: Typical of ankylosing spondylitis blood, it appeared, was a TCR beta motif of eight highly homologous variants.

As the method for making TCR beta libraries, quantitative 5'-RACE with molecular barcodes was used. TCRdb re-derived calls from the 5' RACE reads in MiXCR, one entry per CDR3 protein. Of about 700,000 distinct CDR3 sequences in the sample, 15% to 20% are singletons; the top ten hold under 20%. The clonotype was recovered from a male donor with ankylosing spondylitis. The chain links TRBV4-1 to TRBJ1-1; D possibly corresponds to TRBD1 (5 bases). Sequenced material: blood, either unsorted or a sorted T cell fraction (not recorded which). The CDR3 sequence: CASSQSQWKGSTEAFF. The CDR3, as DNA: TGCGCCAGCAGCCAGTCACAGTGGAAGGGGTCCACTGAAGCTTTCTTT.